This paragraph reports one T cell receptor beta chain. Its antigen specificity is not known. No per-base quality is available; no much larger clone lies one base away. The CDR3 spans 14 residues, from the cysteine through the phenylalanine. Just the 42-base CDR3 DNA is kept, in frame starting at base 1. Sequences GTSNPN (CDR1) and SVGIG (CDR2) are obtained from the germline V gene (reference sequence). Germline trimming: 2 bases from V, 6 bases from J; junction bases outside gene matches: 6. The time point label corresponds to: about 28 days (+/-7) after the second vaccine dose. AZD1222 recipients given second doses at about 4 weeks or at about 12 weeks were pooled, since spike-specific TCR depth and breadth were not found to differ between the two schedules. Vaccinee samples came from UK trials COV001 and COV002, including a single-blind randomized controlled phase 2/3 trial of AZD1222 (ChAdOx1 nCoV-19) in healthy adults. For TCRbeta chain sequencing, PBMC samples were collected from trial participants at day 0 and at day 28 after the second dose.

The CDR3 regions of human TCRbeta chains were subjected to immunosequencing. The paper's data handling went like this. TCRs in the repertoires were compared against a reference library of SARS-CoV-2-specific TCRs that had been generated with the MIRA antigen-specificity platform. Breadth was defined as the fraction of unique TCRs that were SARS-CoV-2-associated, and depth was defined as the fraction of total T cells that were SARS-CoV-2-associated. Using the MIRA data, each spike-specific TCR was mapped to the spike region that the TCR reacts to and placed in a CD4 or CD8 class. Log10-transformed breadth and depth values were compared by one-way ANOVA with Sidak's multiple comparisons tests. TCRdb's version of the immuneACCESS table is confined to in-frame rearrangements and falls short of the full clone set. An unresolved V gene accounts for under half of the shortfall where checked; the remainder is of unknown origin. V and J calls and clone size follow that table, whereas D and trimming were derived from the DNA. This sample comprises roughly 50,000 clones, roughly 85% of them detected only once. Less than 9% of the sample belongs to the ten largest clones.

This sample stems from a study of T cell responses to AZD1222 COVID-19 vaccine (dated by TCRdb to the early 2020s). For the study in its entirety: TCR sequencing was performed for more than 230 trial participants, of whom about 200 were given two doses of AZD1222 and approximately 25 were given two doses of MenACWY control vaccine. Trial participants were enrolled by age into 18-55, 56-69 and 70-plus year subgroups, with approximately 160, 26 and 62 TCR-sequenced participants respectively. The investigation overall reported the following: Conclusions about previously exposed vaccinees were limited because only six AZD1222 recipients were SARS-CoV-2 seropositive at baseline. Because no day 14 peak-response samples were available, repertoires were characterized only after the peak T cell response. The whole spike protein was spanned by vaccine-associated CD4 TCRs, and dominant responses were seen in regions 160-218 and 743-854. In the small 56-69-year group, the increase in depth fell short of significance, most likely because of low power. Participants were mostly white British and included more females than males, and it was suggested by the authors that clonal diversity may have been underestimated. After two AZD1222 doses, both the breadth and the depth of spike-specific TCRs were significantly higher than at day 0 and than in MenACWY recipients. Reportedly, almost half of the unique spike-specific TCRs recognized epitopes lying outside the regions that are mutated in the B.1.351 and B.1.1.7 variants.

The TCR was taken from an adult who received the AZD1222 COVID-19 vaccine. Material: peripheral blood, obtained 28 days after the second AZD1222 dose. The chain was built from TRBV30 and TRBJ1-2, with 10 bases aligning to TRBD1. The CDR3 reads as follows: CAWSFLGQGNGYTF. Here is the DNA: TGTGCCTGGAGTTTCCTGGGACAGGGGAATGGCTACACCTTC.